Sequencing of this TCR beta chain was carried out in a study of cytomegalovirus exposure and HLA in healthy donors. Produced via immunoSEQ multiplex PCR; TCRdb's table is partial and in-frame only. The repertoire holds a few hundred thousand clones, with approximately 86% as singletons. This clone showed up just once. The donors were members of the validation cohort comprising approximately 110 subjects, separate from the approximately 670-subject first cohort. CDR1 and CDR2 (germline): MNHEY, SVGAGI. The CDR3 consists of 15 residues. V lost 5 bases and J lost 3; bases outside the gene matches: 9. The sequence was obtained from a man aged 25-40 years in good health and CMV-seronegative. Source material: PBMCs. This chain links TRBV6-5 with TRBJ1-1; 7 bases agree with TRBD1. CDR3 protein: CASSRYRGRDTEAFF. The CDR3 DNA sequence: TGTGCCAGCAGTCGATACAGGGGCCGGGACACTGAAGCTTTCTTT.